The entry that follows covers one T cell receptor beta chain sequence. No antigen is known for it. One base away there is no much larger clone; base qualities are not given. TCRbeta CDR3 regions were amplified from genomic DNA using the immunoSEQ Assay, a bias-controlled multiplex PCR. In the source study's methods: The number of nucleated cells in each sample was estimated from the amplification of reference gene primers within the assay. Sequence reads were collapsed and filtered to measure the absolute abundance of every unique TCRbeta CDR3 rearrangement. For each sample, productive Simpson clonality was calculated by taking the square root of Simpson's diversity index across productive rearrangements. TCRdb obtained this table from immuneACCESS and retained in-frame rearrangements with V and J assigned. These tables miss some clones; where compared with another copy, unresolved V genes account for less than half of the shortfall, and the remainder is unexplained. V and J calls and clone size are copied from that table; D and trimming were computed from the DNA. Within this sample are just over 95,000 clones, with roughly four fifths of them counted one time only. Roughly 4.1% of the sample is in the top ten clones.

V is cut by 5 bases and J by 1 base, and the space between the germline ends is 12 bases. As encoded in the germline V gene, CDR1 is MDHEN while CDR2 is SYDVKM. The CDR3 numbers 15 residues from cysteine through phenylalanine. The DNA shown is the 45-base CDR3, in frame from base 1. Collaborating institutions collected whole blood in K2EDTA tubes following their own protocols. For TCRbeta analysis, collaborators shipped samples as frozen whole blood, isolated PBMCs, or DNA extracted from either of those sample types. These data come from a study of blood T cell repertoires in COVID-19 (dated by TCRdb to 2020 to 2022). For the study in its entirety: Collaborator samples came from the United States, Italy and Spain and covered acute and convalescent phases of COVID-19. The repertoires were released in a freely available public database meant as a resource for research on the immune response to SARS-CoV-2. HLA class I and class II types, where available, came from metadata supplied by the sample provider rather than from assay-based typing. The samples were drawn from two sources: the first 160 participants of the ongoing ImmuneRACE study, and over 1,000 subjects contributed by 6 global collaborators. The sample metadata nearly always contained a de-identified subject ID, COVID-19 status, age in years and sex. The prospective study material was composed of cDNA or gDNA derived from T cells, B-cell-depleted T cells, or PBMCs. Deeply sampled blood TCRbeta repertoires from subjects exposed to, actively infected with, or recovered from COVID-19 were included in the dataset.

Results and caveats for the whole study, not just this receptor: Clinical and demographic metadata were provided uncurated, with the amount varying by source and participant.

Sequencing was carried out using peripheral blood. The chain couples TRBV28 to TRBJ2-1; TRBD1 is possibly the D segment (6 matching bases). This clonotype originated in a man aged 55 to 70 with acute or convalescent COVID-19. Read as DNA, the sequence is TGTGCCAGCAGTCCTTGGCAGGGGTCCTACAATGAGCAGTTCTTC. Its translation reads: CASSPWQGSYNEQFF.